A single sample gave rise to the 25 T cell receptor beta chains below, sequenced in a study of shared clonotypes between healthy human individuals (dated by TCRdb to about 2020). CD8 naive samples were obtained by positive selection for CCR7 among CD45RO-negative cells, yielding a CD45RA+CCR7+ population from which TemRA cells were excluded. The library was made by the immunoSEQ multiplex PCR assay. Held by TCRdb, this immuneACCESS table contains in-frame sequences only and omits some clones. Under half of the omission traces to an unresolved V gene where checked; the cause of the rest is unknown. For this sample there are around 2,000,000 clones; roughly 94% appear just once. The top ten clones comprise 0.85% to 1.3% of the sample. The source material was naive CD8+ T cells sorted from blood. The sample's cell subset or site label is to be understood as: CD45RA+CCR7+. The receptors come from a man between 18 and 29 years old in good health.

This clone was recorded once. This chain uses TRBV10-3 with TRBJ1-2, with D possibly matching TRBD1 (6 bases). This CDR3 comprises 13 residues. Trimming took 11 bases from V and 2 from J, leaving 15 bases between them. The germline CDR1 and CDR2 sequences are ENHRY and SYGVKD. CDR3: CASLGGANYGYTF. The CDR3 bases are TGTGCCTCACTGGGGGGGGCGAACTATGGCTACACCTTC.

As concerns this clone: Other nucleotide sequences from this sample produce the same CDR3. This chain connects TRBV7-9 to TRBJ2-5; TRBD1 aligns across 7 bases. The CDR3 is made up of 14 amino acids. V gave up 5 bases and J gave up 2 bases; unmatched junction bases: 5. Germline-derived CDR1 and CDR2 are SEHNR and FQNEAQ (reference sequence). The DNA of the CDR3 is TGTGCCAGCAGCCCGGGACAGCTTCAAGAGACCCAGTACTTC. Amino acids: CASSPGQLQETQYF.

The V and J genes are TRBV10-2 and TRBJ1-5; a weak D match, TRBD1 (6 bases). Trimming removed 8 bases from V and 3 bases from J, with 11 bases in between. Germline V CDR1 and CDR2: WSHSY, SAAADI. This CDR3 has 13 residues. The CDR3, as DNA: TGCGCCAGCGCGGGACACAACAATCAGCCCCAGCATTTT. Amino acid sequence: CASAGHNNQPQHF.

About this clone itself: With a much larger clone just one base away, this may be a read error. The same CDR3 can be traced to other DNA sequences in this sample. This sequence joins TRBV9 and TRBJ2-7; 7 positions match TRBD1. The junction had 3 bases not matched to a gene; V was cut back by 0 bases and J by 3 bases. The CDR3 runs 14 residues. CDR1 is SGDLS and CDR2 is YYNGEE in the germline V gene. The chain's CDR3 is CASSVAAGGYEQYF. In nucleotides, the CDR3 is TGTGCCAGCAGCGTAGCAGCAGGGGGCTACGAGCAGTACTTC. The variable domain in full, with the rest retrieved from reference TRBV9 and TRBJ2-7, is DSGVTQTPKHLITATGQRVTLRCSPRSGDLSVYWYQQSLDQGLQFLIQYYNGEERAKGNILERFSAQQFPDLHSELNLSSLELGDSALYFCASSVAAGGYEQYFGPGTRLTVT.

This clone has just a few counts. The rearrangement uses TRBV2 and TRBJ1-2; D possibly corresponds to TRBD1 (5 bases). This CDR3 has 12 amino acids. The germline gives CDR1 SNHLY, CDR2 FYNNEI. Trimming took 6 bases from V and 6 from J, leaving 11 bases between them. In DNA form, the CDR3 reads TGTGCCAGCAGGGGCGGACAAGATGGCTACACCTTC. Protein sequence: CASRGGQDGYTF.

The chain employs TRBV6-6 and TRBJ2-7; a weak D match, TRBD1 (5 bases). Trimming left V 5 bases short and J 5 bases short, with 10 bases between. CDR1 and CDR2 from the germline V gene are MNHNY and SVGAGI (reference sequence). CDR3 length: 12 residues. The CDR3 spells CASSPLGDEQYF. The CDR3 DNA reads TGTGCCAGCAGTCCTCTAGGGGACGAGCAGTACTTC.

The chain couples TRBV5-1 to TRBJ2-7; D may be TRBD1 (6 bases). This CDR3 comprises 14 residues. In germline, CDR1 is SGHRS, CDR2 YFSETQ. V gave up 4 bases and J gave up 0 bases, with 11 bases separating them. CDR3 coding DNA: TGCGCCAGCAGCCCCCTGGACAGCTCCTACGAGCAGTACTTC. It is translated as CASSPLDSSYEQYF.

CDR3 in amino acids: CASSEGSGRETQYF. The CDR3 coding sequence is TGTGCCAGCAGTGAAGGGAGCGGGCGGGAGACCCAGTACTTC. The V gene is TRBV2, the J gene TRBJ2-5; TRBD2 is a possible D gene (6 bases). The germline gives CDR1 SNHLY, CDR2 FYNNEI. This CDR3 comprises 14 residues. The V end lost 1 base, the J end lost 5 bases, and 11 bases lay between the germline ends.

The table lists this clone with a count of one. The chain joins TRBV7-2 to TRBJ2-7; D remains unclear. With 3 bases removed from V and 1 base from J, the gap between germline ends came to 10 bases. CDR3 length: 14 residues. Germline assignment: CDR1 SGHTA and CDR2 FQGNSA. The CDR3 loop is CASSLEPFSYEQYF. In nucleotides, the CDR3 is TGTGCCAGCAGCTTGGAACCTTTTTCCTACGAGCAGTACTTC.

The rearrangement uses TRBV9 and TRBJ2-7; D possibly corresponds to TRBD1 (6 bases). V was cut by 3 bases and J by 5 bases, with 12 bases left in between. This CDR3 region has 13 residues. The germline CDR1 and CDR2 sequences are SGDLS and YYNGEE. The CDR3 DNA reads as TGTGCCAGCAGCGAAACAGGGAGCGACGAGCAGTACTTC. Encoded protein: CASSETGSDEQYF.

CDR3 sequence (DNA): TGTGCCAGTAGTACACTAGCGGGGTTGGAGACCCAGTACTTC. Residues: CASSTLAGLETQYF. V is TRBV19 and J is TRBJ2-5; TRBD2 matches at 10 bases. CDR1 is LNHDA and CDR2 is SQIVND in the germline V gene (reference sequence). J was trimmed by 5 bases and V by 4 bases; bases with no gene match: 4. The CDR3 runs to 14 residues.

The chain uses TRBV27 and TRBJ2-7; weak D call: TRBD2 (5 bases). From germline, CDR1 is MNHEY and CDR2 SMNVEV (reference sequence). The length of the CDR3 is 13 residues. Trimming took 8 bases from V and 0 from J, leaving 11 bases between them. CDR3 amino acids: CASWEADSYEQYF. The CDR3 DNA is TGTGCCAGCTGGGAAGCGGACTCCTACGAGCAGTACTTC.

J is TRBJ1-5 and V is TRBV15; 10 nucleotides line up with TRBD1. The V gene end was trimmed by 4 bases and the J gene end by 6 bases; junction bases not matched to a gene: 9. Germline lookup yields CDR1 LNHNV and CDR2 YYDKDF (reference sequence). CDR3 length: 16 residues. CDR3 residues: CATSMGGQGISQPQHF. Written as DNA, the CDR3 is TGTGCCACCAGCATGGGGGGACAGGGGATTAGTCAGCCCCAGCATTTT. The full variable domain, with the rest looked up from reference TRBV15 and TRBJ1-5, is DAMVIQNPRYQVTQFGKPVTLSCSQTLNHNVMYWYQQKSSQAPKLLFHYYDKDFNNEADTPDNFQSRRPNTSFCFLDIRSPGLGDTAMYLCATSMGGQGISQPQHFGDGTRLSIL.

The J gene is TRBJ1-2, the V gene TRBV6-1, with TRBD1 identical over 8 bases. Germline CDR1 reads MNHNS; CDR2 reads SASEGT. The ends lost 3 bases at V and 1 base at J; junction bases unmatched: 4. This CDR3 contains 15 residues. The CDR3, as DNA: TGTGCCAGCAGTGACCCCGGACAGGGTAACTATGGCTACACCTTC. Its translation is CASSDPGQGNYGYTF.

V and J are TRBV10-3 and TRBJ2-1; no clear D. Germline values: CDR1 ENHRY, CDR2 SYGVKD. CDR3 length equals 15 residues. V gave up 3 bases and J gave up 0 bases, with 9 bases separating them. CDR3 in DNA: TGTGCCATCAGTGAAGACGGTAGCTCCTACAATGAGCAGTTCTTC. Amino acids: CAISEDGSSYNEQFF.

This clone appeared once. This sequence joins TRBV19 and TRBJ1-4, with D perhaps matching TRBD1 (5 bases). CDR1 is LNHDA and CDR2 is SQIVND in the germline V gene (reference sequence). This CDR3 contains 15 residues. V dropped 6 bases and J dropped 1 base, with 12 bases sitting between them. The CDR3 DNA follows: TGTGCCAGTAGGGCCGGTGGGGGAACTAATGAAAAACTGTTTTTT. Translated, it gives CASRAGGGTNEKLFF.

This sequence joins TRBV2 and TRBJ2-7; the match to TRBD1 covers 8 bases. Germline V gene sequence: CDR1 SNHLY, CDR2 FYNNEI. CDR3 length: 13 residues. The trim removed 7 bases at V and 5 bases at J, leaving 7 bases unmatched. The CDR3 loop reads CASMDPQGDEQYF. CDR3 nucleotides: TGTGCCAGCATGGACCCACAGGGGGACGAGCAGTACTTC.

The rearrangement joins TRBV10-3 to TRBJ1-5, with D unresolved. V lost 3 bases, J lost 4 bases, and 13 bases lay in between. The CDR3 contains 15 residues. Germline-derived CDR1 and CDR2 are ENHRY and SYGVKD. CDR3 loop: CAISEGSGLNQPQHF. The CDR3 coding sequence is TGTGCCATCAGTGAAGGGTCGGGCCTAAATCAGCCCCAGCATTTT.

The V and J genes are TRBV7-8 and TRBJ2-3, with TRBD2 matching 7 bases. The ends lost 1 base at V and 2 bases at J; junction bases unmatched: 6. The CDR3 spans 16 residues. Germline V lookup: CDR1 SGHVS, CDR2 FQNEAQ. This CDR3 reads CASSLDASGYTDTQYF. CDR3 DNA sequence: TGTGCCAGCAGCTTAGATGCTAGCGGATACACAGATACGCAGTATTTT.

This chain uses TRBV4-3 with TRBJ2-1, with D possibly being TRBD2 (6 bases). This CDR3 contains 13 residues. CDR1 LGHNA and CDR2 YSLEER come from the germline V gene. Trimming took off 0 bases at V and 12 bases at J, with 12 bases between the two ends. The CDR3 protein is CASSQDLASGQFF. For the CDR3, the DNA is TGCGCCAGCAGCCAAGACCTAGCGTCCGGGCAGTTCTTC.

This sequence joins TRBV30 and TRBJ1-1; D gene unclear. The germline gives CDR1 GTSNPN, CDR2 SVGIG (reference sequence). The CDR3 covers 11 residues. Trimming stripped 4 bases from V and 3 bases from J, with 6 bases between. CDR3 in amino acids: CAWTPDTEAFF. The CDR3 region has the DNA TGTGCCTGGACCCCCGACACTGAAGCTTTCTTT.

To note about this clone: Other DNA sequences in the same sample also yield this CDR3. The DNA of the CDR3 is TGTGCCAGCAGTGAATCGGGTGGCTATGGCTACACCTTC. Protein sequence: CASSESGGYGYTF. This rearrangement joins TRBV2 to TRBJ1-2; D is undetermined. The germline V gene encodes CDR1 SNHLY and CDR2 FYNNEI. Trimming shortened V by 2 bases and J by 4 bases, and 8 bases separated the two germline ends. CDR3 length: 13 amino acids.

A remark on this clone: Other DNA variants within this sample encode the same CDR3. The chain recombines TRBV7-9 with TRBJ2-3; TRBD2 matches 8 bases. The CDR3 length is 13 residues. The germline V gene has CDR1 SEHNR and CDR2 FQNEAQ (reference sequence). Germline trimming cut 5 bases from V and 5 bases from J; bases unmatched to any gene: 3. CDR3 amino acids: CASSLLAGDTQYF. The CDR3 nucleotides read TGTGCCAGCAGCCTCCTAGCGGGAGATACGCAGTATTTT.

This chain uses TRBV28 with TRBJ1-2, with 8 bases identical to TRBD1. V shed 10 bases and J 0 bases; nucleotides not matched to a gene: 10. Germline assignment: CDR1 MDHEN and CDR2 SYDVKM. This CDR3 spans 15 amino acids. CDR3 DNA: TGTGCCACCCTTTCCATACAGGGGGCTAACTATGGCTACACCTTC. Protein sequence: CATLSIQGANYGYTF.

The V and J genes are TRBV13 and TRBJ2-7; 7 nucleotides line up with TRBD2. Germline V gene data show CDR1 as PRHDT and CDR2 as FYEKMQ (reference sequence). CDR3 length equals 12 residues. Trimming at V came to 9 bases and at J to 7 bases, leaving 9 bases not matched to a gene. DNA for the CDR3: TGTGCCAGTGGGGAGGGGTCGAGGGAGCAGTACTTC. It is translated as CASGEGSREQYF.